This TCR beta chain was identified in a study of T cell changes during pregnancy in multiple sclerosis. Trimming cost V 4 bases and J 7 bases; bases outside gene matches: 10. CDR3 length: 17 residues. Germline lookup yields CDR1 SGDLS and CDR2 YYNGEE. Sequencing used immunoSEQ multiplex PCR; TCRdb keeps in-frame clones, though not all of them. This repertoire shows about 60,000 clones, nearly 95% found once; its top ten account for around 0.85%. The clonotype was recovered from a female donor with multiple sclerosis, enrolled in a pregnancy study. The sequenced sample was peripheral blood, obtained in the first trimester of pregnancy. The chain has TRBV9 and TRBJ2-1, with 14 bases aligning to TRBD2. This chain's CDR3 is CASSRRLAGGPQNEQFF. Written as DNA, the CDR3 is TGTGCCAGCAGCCGCCGACTAGCGGGGGGGCCTCAAAATGAGCAGTTCTTC.